This note documents a single TCR beta chain sequence. Original data processing: It was from reference gene primer amplification that nucleated cell counts were estimated. Method: immunoSEQ multiplex PCR; TCRdb's copy keeps in-frame clones and lacks some. V and J calls and clone size come straight from that table; D and trimming were deduced from the DNA. The table includes hundreds of thousands of clones, about four fifths detected once. The sample originates from a study of blood T cell repertoires in COVID-19. Study context: From T cells, B-cell-depleted T cells, or PBMCs came the material, which was cDNA or gDNA.

The CDR3 has 17 amino acids. V dropped 2 bases and J dropped 0; count of bases not matched to a gene: 5. The V gene's germline CDR1 is MNHNS and CDR2 SASEGT. Individuals drawn from around 25 US areas were roughly 18 to 95 years old. Donors were grouped by their self-reported clinical history. The receptor was isolated from a man aged 35 to 55 who had been exposed to COVID-19. The sequenced sample was PBMCs or T cells enriched from blood (not recorded which). The rearrangement joins TRBV6-1 to TRBJ1-4; 8 bases map to TRBD1. CDR3 sequence: CASSEKTGAATNEKLFF. CDR3 DNA: TGTGCCAGCAGTGAAAAGACAGGGGCCGCAACTAATGAAAAACTGTTTTTT.